A selection of T cell receptor beta chains follows, all from one sample in a study of blood T cells in healthy people across ages. TCRdb processed the 5' RACE reads anew with MiXCR; each CDR3 protein has one entry. The sample holds 1.5 million to 2 million distinct CDR3 sequences, about two fifths seen once. Input material: blood. Receptors originate from a human donor in good health. Each CDR3 is given with its conserved first and last residue. The D gene is left open where the match is weak. The size entry is marked missing in some rows and otherwise reads once, few, many or a size class.

length	V	D	J	size	DNA	CDR3
13	TRBV5-1	TRBD1	TRBJ2-5	many	TGTGCCAGCAGCCCGGGACAGGGGGAGACCCAGTACTTC	CASSPGQGETQYF
16	TRBV27	NA	TRBJ2-5	NA	TGTGCCAGCCGCTCTCCAGGGAGGGGGGGGAGAGAGACCCAGTACTTC	CASRSPGRGGRETQYF
15	TRBV10-3	TRBD1	TRBJ2-7	many	TGTGCCATCAGTGAGTCACGACAGGGGGCCAACGAGCAGTACTTC	CAISESRQGANEQYF
12	TRBV2	NA	TRBJ2-7	NA	TGTGCCAACAAGGAGGGGACCTACGAGCAGTACTTC	CANKEGTYEQYF
15	TRBV9	NA	TRBJ2-3	NA	TGTGCCAGCAGCGTAGATGGGACACCGACAGATACGCAGTATTTT	CASSVDGTPTDTQYF
14	TRBV7-3	NA	TRBJ2-1	few	TGTGCCAGCAGCTTAATAGACGGGCTCAATGAGCAGTTCTTC	CASSLIDGLNEQFF
13	TRBV14	NA	TRBJ2-1	NA	TGTGCCAGCAGCCAAGGAGACCCCTCTTGCGCGTTCTTC	CASSQGDPSCAFF
17	TRBV7-2	NA	TRBJ2-1	few	TGTGCCAGCAGCCTTCGATCCAGCGGAAGCTCCTACAATGAGCAGTTCTTC	CASSLRSSGSSYNEQFF
17	TRBV6-5	NA	TRBJ2-3	NA	TGTGCCAGCAGTTACTCAGGGGTCGGCCGAAACACAGATACGCAGTATTTT	CASSYSGVGRNTDTQYF
15	TRBV12-3/TRBV12-4	TRBD2	TRBJ2-1	few	TGTGCCAGCAGTTTCTTCGGGGGGGCCAGGAATGAGCAGTTCTTC	CASSFFGGARNEQFF
20	TRBV20-1	TRBD2	TRBJ2-1	NA	TGCAGTGCTAGAGGGACTCAGACTAGCGCCCTGATCCGCTCCTACAATGAGCAGTTCTTC	CSARGTQTSALIRSYNEQFF
17	TRBV20-1	TRBD1	TRBJ1-2	few	TGCAGTGCTGCTTCGCAGGGGGCAGGATCCTTTAACTATGGCTACACCTTC	CSAASQGAGSFNYGYTF
16	TRBV9	NA	TRBJ2-3	NA	TGTGCCAGCAGCGTAGGTGGCGGACATGGCACAGATACGCAGTATTTT	CASSVGGGHGTDTQYF
15	TRBV13	NA	TRBJ1-1	NA	TGTGCCAGCAGCCCGTCGGTGTTGGGGAGAGGTGAAGCTTTCTTT	CASSPSVLGRGEAFF
14	TRBV12-3/TRBV12-4	NA	TRBJ2-7	many	TGTGCCAGCAGTTTGGGCGGGACCGGGTACGAGCAGTACTTC	CASSLGGTGYEQYF
16	TRBV5-1	NA	TRBJ2-5	NA	TGCGCCAGCAGCTTGGTCGGCGGCGGTAGTCAAGAGACCCAGTACTTC	CASSLVGGGSQETQYF
12	TRBV30	NA	TRBJ2-7	few	TGTGCCTGGAGGCCGAACTCCTACGAGCAGTACTTC	CAWRPNSYEQYF
14	TRBV5-6	TRBD1	TRBJ2-5	NA	TGTGCCAGCAGCCCCAGGGGGCGCTCAGGGGAGCAGTACTTC	CASSPRGRSGEQYF
14	TRBV20-1	TRBD1	TRBJ2-5	few	TGCACCACGAGAGGGGGCCTTATCAGAGAGACCCAGTACTTC	CTTRGGLIRETQYF
13	TRBV24-1	NA	TRBJ2-7	many	TGTGCCACCAGTGATTTGGATTCGTACGAGCAGTACTTC	CATSDLDSYEQYF
13	TRBV6-2/TRBV6-3	TRBD1	TRBJ2-7	NA	TGTGCCAGTCAGGGGGCGCTCTCCTACGAGCAGTACTTC	CASQGALSYEQYF
17	TRBV6-5	NA	TRBJ1-2	NA	TGTGCCAGCAGTTACTCTGAAGGGGGAGGACTAAACTATGGCTACACCTTC	CASSYSEGGGLNYGYTF
15	TRBV5-8	NA	TRBJ1-6	NA	TGTGCCAGCAGCCTTCGCGTGGCGGATAATTCACCCCTCCACTTT	CASSLRVADNSPLHF
16	TRBV6-6	NA	TRBJ2-1	few	TGTGCCAGCAGTTACGTTTTAGCGACTAACTACAATGAGCAGTTCTTC	CASSYVLATNYNEQFF
13	TRBV20-1	NA	TRBJ2-3	NA	TGCAGTGCTAGACCGTGGGACCGAGATACGCAGTATTTT	CSARPWDRDTQYF
14	TRBV15	TRBD1	TRBJ1-5	NA	TGTGCCACCAGCAGAGACAGGGGGCTTCAGCCCCAGCATTTT	CATSRDRGLQPQHF
16	TRBV7-3	NA	TRBJ2-2	NA	TGTGCCAGCAGCTTAACGGTCGGGGTGGACACCGGGGAGCTGTTTTTT	CASSLTVGVDTGELFF
15	TRBV5-4	NA	TRBJ2-3	NA	TGTGCCAGCAGCTTGGGACCACTAGAGACAGATACGCAGTATTTT	CASSLGPLETDTQYF
15	TRBV5-1	NA	TRBJ2-5	NA	TGCGCCAGCAGAAAGGAAATAAACTCCCAAGAGACCCAGTACTTC	CASRKEINSQETQYF
15	TRBV12-3/TRBV12-4	TRBD1	TRBJ1-6	NA	TGTGCCACGAAACCAACAGGGGCGGGATATTCACCCCTCCACTTT	CATKPTGAGYSPLHF
13	TRBV12-3/TRBV12-4	NA	TRBJ2-3	few	TGTGCCAGCAGTCCAGAGACCGCAGATACGCAGTATTTT	CASSPETADTQYF
11	TRBV6-5	NA	TRBJ2-7	few	TGTGCCAGCAGAGGATACTACGAGCAGTACTTC	CASRGYYEQYF
13	TRBV7-6	NA	TRBJ2-1	many	TGTGCCAGCAGCCAGGACGGGTACAATGAGCAGTTCTTC	CASSQDGYNEQFF
15	TRBV5-1	NA	TRBJ1-1	NA	TGCGCCAGCAGTCCGTCGGGGATCCCGAACACTGAAGCTTTCTTT	CASSPSGIPNTEAFF
12	TRBV6-5	TRBD1	TRBJ1-2	few	TGTGCCAGCAGTGACAGGGTAGGCGGCTACACCTTC	CASSDRVGGYTF
15	TRBV7-9	TRBD1	TRBJ2-1	few	TGTGCCAGCAGCGGGGTACAGGGGGTGGGTGGTGAGCAGTTCTTC	CASSGVQGVGGEQFF
14	TRBV5-1	NA	TRBJ2-7	NA	TGCGCCAGCGGCTTGCGTTTCCAGAGCTACGAGCAGTACTTC	CASGLRFQSYEQYF
14	TRBV28	NA	TRBJ2-7	NA	TGTGCCAGCAGTTTAGACTTGATAGGGTACGAGCAGTACTTC	CASSLDLIGYEQYF
14	TRBV5-1	NA	TRBJ2-1	NA	TGCGCCAGCAGCTATAGTGACTCCTCGGATGAGCAGTTCTTC	CASSYSDSSDEQFF
13	TRBV6-5	NA	TRBJ2-3	few	TGTGCCAGCAGAGCCCCCATATCGGATACGCAGTATTTT	CASRAPISDTQYF
15	TRBV27	TRBD1	TRBJ1-2	NA	TGTGCCAGCAGTCCACCCACAGGGGGCAAGGATGGCTACACCTTC	CASSPPTGGKDGYTF
16	TRBV20-1	NA	TRBJ2-3	NA	TGCAGTGCTAGAGATTGGGAACGAGCGCTCCGAGATACGCAGTATTTT	CSARDWERALRDTQYF
13	TRBV13	NA	TRBJ1-5	NA	TGTGTCAGCAGCCTCATGGACATCAGCCCCCAGCATTTT	CVSSLMDISPQHF
14	TRBV5-1	NA	TRBJ2-5	few	TGCGCCAGCAGCTTCCTCGGGCGGCAAGAGACCCAGTACTTC	CASSFLGRQETQYF
14	TRBV29-1	NA	TRBJ1-1	NA	TGCAGCGCCTCCTTGGGTCTGAGGGGCACTGAAGCTTTCTTT	CSASLGLRGTEAFF
13	TRBV29-1	TRBD1	TRBJ1-2	NA	TGCAGCGTTGCCCAGGGGGCGCAAAATGGCTACACCTTC	CSVAQGAQNGYTF
15	TRBV4-3	TRBD2	TRBJ2-1	NA	TGCGCCAGCAGCCAAGTCGGGACTAGCGAAGGTGAGCAGTTCTTC	CASSQVGTSEGEQFF
16	TRBV4-1	TRBD1	TRBJ1-5	few	TGCGCCAGCAGCCACCTACCGGGACAGAATGTTCAGCCCCAGCATTTT	CASSHLPGQNVQPQHF
15	TRBV6-2/TRBV6-3	TRBD1	TRBJ1-5	NA	TGTGCCAGCAGCCCCGGGACAGGGGTTTGTGCGCCCCAGCATTTT	CASSPGTGVCAPQHF
15	TRBV14	NA	TRBJ1-1	NA	TGTGCCAGCAGCCAATGGGCGGGGATGAACACTGAAGCTTTCTTT	CASSQWAGMNTEAFF
10	TRBV29-1	NA	TRBJ1-4	few	TGCAGCGTTGGACAGGAAAAACTGTTTTTT	CSVGQEKLFF
14	TRBV5-1	TRBD1	TRBJ2-7	NA	TGCGCCAGCAGCTTAGGGGACAGCTACTACGAGCAGTACTTC	CASSLGDSYYEQYF
14	TRBV20-1	TRBD1	TRBJ1-2	few	TGCAGTGCTGTGGACAGGGGAAGTATCTATGGCTACACCTTC	CSAVDRGSIYGYTF
14	TRBV25-1	NA	TRBJ1-6	NA	TGTGCCAGCAGTGAATACAGGGGAAATTCACCCCTCCACTTT	CASSEYRGNSPLHF
12	TRBV29-1	NA	TRBJ2-5	NA	TGCAGCGTTGAGGCGGGTCGAGAGACCCAGTACTTC	CSVEAGRETQYF